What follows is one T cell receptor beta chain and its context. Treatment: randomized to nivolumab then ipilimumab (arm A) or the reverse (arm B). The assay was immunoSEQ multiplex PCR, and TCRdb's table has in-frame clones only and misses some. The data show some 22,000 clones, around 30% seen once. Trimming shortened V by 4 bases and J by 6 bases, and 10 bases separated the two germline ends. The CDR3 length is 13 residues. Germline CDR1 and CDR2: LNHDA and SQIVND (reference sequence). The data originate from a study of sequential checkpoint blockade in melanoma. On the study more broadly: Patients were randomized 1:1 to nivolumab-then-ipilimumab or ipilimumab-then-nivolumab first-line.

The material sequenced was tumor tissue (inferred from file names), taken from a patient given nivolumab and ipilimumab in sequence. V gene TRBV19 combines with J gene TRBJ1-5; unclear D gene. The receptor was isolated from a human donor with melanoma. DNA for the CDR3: TGTGCCAGTAGTACCCACGCGAGTCAGCCCCAGCATTTT. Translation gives CASSTHASQPQHF.